The clone carrying this T cell receptor (beta chain) was seen once. Its antigen is unidentified. These data are taken from a study of cytomegalovirus exposure and HLA in healthy donors. Whole-study context: In an earlier analysis, 117 million unique TCR beta sequences were found from 150 million to 200 million T cells. Findings and caveats of the study: The authors later found most CMV-associated TCR beta chains appeared HLA-restricted. There were three CMV-associated chains whose specificity for CMV antigens was confirmed in vitro.

CDR3 length: 17 residues. Trimming removed 1 base from V and 2 bases from J, with 19 bases in between. CDR1 SGHNT and CDR2 YYREEE come from the germline V gene (reference sequence). The PCR employed 60 Vbeta primers together with 13 Jbeta primers. Clones were sequenced by immunoSEQ multiplex PCR, and TCRdb holds only the in-frame ones, with some missing. Found here are about 160,000 clones, about 80% of them singletons; the top ten hold around 2.3%. This sequence joins TRBV5-4 and TRBJ2-7, with a tentative D call TRBD1 (6 bases). This TCR came from a man in his forties or fifties in good health and CMV-seropositive. Sample: PBMCs. The CDR3 sequence is CASSLSLGSGQTYEQYF. The CDR3 coding sequence is TGTGCCAGCAGCTTGTCTCTCGGGTCAGGACAGACCTACGAGCAGTACTTC.